Given below is one T cell receptor (beta chain) in context. Antigen: not known. This record comes from a study of radiotherapy plus CTLA-4 blockade in lung cancer. General study results and limits: Clones of tumor-derived TCRs expanded in blood after radiotherapy plus ipilimumab. Early clone dynamics of blood T cells, plus interferon-beta, reportedly predicted response best.

Clones were read by immunoSEQ multiplex PCR, and TCRdb kept only the in-frame ones, dropping some. The sample shows tens of thousands of clones, 86% of them seen only once. Enrolled patients, whose metastatic non-small-cell lung cancer was chemo-refractory, received focal radiation plus CTLA-4 blockade with ipilimumab. The CDR3 sequence is 13 residues long. Germline V gene sequence: CDR1 MNHEY, CDR2 SVGAGI. V shed 0 bases and J shed 6 bases, with 6 bases lying between them. This sequence joins TRBV6-5 and TRBJ1-5; TRBD1 is a possible D gene (5 bases). The material was peripheral blood, obtained from a patient treated with radiotherapy plus ipilimumab. The clonotype was recovered from a human donor with non-small cell lung cancer who had a partial response to radiotherapy plus ipilimumab. The CDR3, as DNA: TGTGCCAGCAGTTACTCAGGGGCTCAGCCCCAGCATTTT. Encoded protein: CASSYSGAQPQHF.